The present T cell receptor beta chain was sequenced within a study of tumor-infiltrating lymphocytes in primary liver carcinoma. Overall study: Tissue type made little difference to sample yields of roughly 3.65 to 7.5 million productive TCRbeta reads.

Overall study findings and caveats: Tumor top-250-clone fractions significantly exceeded those of blood (p = 0.039).

Alongside blood RNA obtained from unsorted whole blood, germline DNA was also extracted. Among the patients, all had chronic HBV infection and none had been treated. Before the surgical procedure, around 4 milliliters of peripheral blood were collected. The CDR3 has 15 amino acids. Trimming left V 1 base short and J 2 bases short, with 11 bases between. The V gene's germline CDR1 is SGHNT and CDR2 YENEEA. In its sample, this clonotype was seen a few times. The antigen is undetermined. A much larger clone lies one base from this, so it may be a read error. The template, 500 ng total RNA, yielded TCR beta cDNA made with a constant-region primer. Libraries of TCR beta came from three nested multiplex PCR rounds with slightly modified ARM-PCR. A C-beta reverse primer was combined with TRBV1-TRBV30 forward primers in the first two PCR rounds, and each round had approximately 9 cycles. TCRdb re-analysed the multiplex PCR reads in MiXCR, keeping a single row per CDR3 protein. The table lists 310,000 or so distinct CDR3 sequences, almost 60% of them singletons.

The sequenced sample consisted of peripheral blood. V is TRBV11-3 and J is TRBJ2-5; D not resolved. The receptor was isolated from a woman aged 30 to 39 with primary liver carcinoma and hepatitis B virus infection. CDR3 sequence: CASSLGFWGQETQYF. CDR3 bases: TGTGCCAGCAGCTTAGGCTTCTGGGGACAAGAGACCCAGTACTTC. Based on the CDR3 plus reference TRBV11-3 and TRBJ2-5, the full variable domain is EAGVVQSPRYKIIEKKQPVAFWCNPISGHNTLYWYLQNLGQGPELLIRYENEEAVDDSQLPKDRFSAERLKGVDSTLKIQPAELGDSAVYLCASSLGFWGQETQYFGPGTRLLVL.